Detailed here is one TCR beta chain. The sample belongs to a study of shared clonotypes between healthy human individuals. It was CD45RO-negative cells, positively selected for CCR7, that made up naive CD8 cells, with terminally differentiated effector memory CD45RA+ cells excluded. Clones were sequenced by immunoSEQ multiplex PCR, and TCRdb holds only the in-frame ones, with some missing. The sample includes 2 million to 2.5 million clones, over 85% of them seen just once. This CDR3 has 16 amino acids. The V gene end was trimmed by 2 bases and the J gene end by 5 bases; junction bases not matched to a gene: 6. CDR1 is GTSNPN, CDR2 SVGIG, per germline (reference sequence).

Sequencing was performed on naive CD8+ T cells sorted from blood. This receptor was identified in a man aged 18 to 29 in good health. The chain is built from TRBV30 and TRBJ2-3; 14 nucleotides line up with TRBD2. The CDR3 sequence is CAWSPGLAGGIDTQYF. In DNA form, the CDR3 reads TGTGCCTGGAGTCCTGGACTAGCGGGGGGAATAGATACGCAGTATTTT.